These T cell receptor beta chains were read from a single sample in a study of blood T cell repertoires in COVID-19. The assay was immunoSEQ multiplex PCR, and TCRdb's table has in-frame clones only and misses some. The sample holds approximately 50,000 clones, over 75% seen once. Sequenced sample: peripheral blood. These receptors all come from a man aged 50-59 years with active COVID-19. Both conserved end residues are part of each CDR3. A D gene is named only where the DNA matches it firmly. Only some rows state a clone size, as once, few, many or a class for expanded clones.

>TRBJ2-3|-|-|TRBV2
CASARGPADTQYF
TGTGCCAGTGCCCGAGGTCCGGCAGATACGCAGTATTTT
>TRBJ2-5|TRBD2|-|TRBV7-2
CASSPGWLAGGWYF
TGTGCCAGCAGCCCGGGGTGGCTAGCGGGGGGGTGGTACTTC
>TRBJ1-1|-|-|TRBV10-3
CAIIGSGTEAFF
TGTGCCATCATAGGTAGCGGCACTGAAGCTTTCTTT
>TRBJ1-2|-|-|TRBV2
CASTGGRNYGYTF
TGTGCCAGCACGGGGGGGAGGAACTATGGCTACACCTTC
>TRBJ2-1|-|-|TRBV2
CASSPDYGWQFF
TGTGCCAGCAGTCCGGACTACGGATGGCAGTTCTTC
>TRBJ2-7|-|-|TRBV6-6
CASSQVQGYEQYF
TGTGCCAGCAGTCAAGTACAGGGATACGAGCAGTACTTC
>TRBJ2-5|-|once|TRBV3-1/TRBV3-2
CASSQVSGGSETQYF
TGTGCCAGCAGCCAAGTCTCCGGCGGGTCAGAGACCCAGTACTTC
>TRBJ2-3|TRBD2|-|TRBV11-2
CASSFPHTSGGASDTQYF
TGTGCCAGCAGCTTCCCCCACACTAGCGGGGGGGCCTCAGATACGCAGTATTTT
>TRBJ2-2|-|-|TRBV5-6
CASLYRFANTGELFF
TGTGCCAGCTTATACAGGTTTGCGAACACCGGGGAGCTGTTTTTT
>TRBJ2-2|-|-|TRBV11-2
CASSLDSQGRITGELFF
TGTGCCAGCAGCTTAGATTCGCAGGGGCGAATCACCGGGGAGCTGTTTTTT
>TRBJ2-7|TRBD1|-|TRBV5-1
CASSSRGTGSYEQYF
TGCGCCAGCAGCTCGAGGGGGACAGGGTCCTACGAGCAGTACTTC
>TRBJ1-4|-|-|TRBV3-1/TRBV3-2
CASSQDPGYEKLFF
TGTGCCAGCAGCCAAGATCCAGGGTATGAAAAACTGTTTTTT
>TRBJ1-4|-|-|TRBV6-5
CASISGGSYEKLFF
TGTGCCAGCATCTCGGGGGGATCCTATGAAAAACTGTTTTTT
>TRBJ1-6|TRBD1|-|TRBV23-1
CASSQSTGPMGALHF
TGCGCCAGCAGTCAATCGACAGGGCCTATGGGGGCCCTCCACTTT
>TRBJ1-1|TRBD1|-|TRBV5-1
CASSLNPGTGEAFF
TGCGCCAGCAGCTTGAACCCCGGGACAGGGGAAGCTTTCTTT
>TRBJ1-2|-|once|TRBV5-4
CASSYYDRLGGYTF
TGTGCCAGCAGCTATTACGACAGGCTGGGCGGCTACACCTTC
>TRBJ1-5|-|few|TRBV28
CASSLISEPQHF
TGTGCCAGCAGTTTAATCTCGGAGCCCCAGCATTTT
>TRBJ1-5|TRBD1|once|TRBV29-1
CSVPTDRGTDISNQPQHF
TGCAGCGTTCCTACCGACAGGGGGACGGATATCAGCAATCAGCCCCAGCATTTT
>TRBJ2-3|TRBD2|-|TRBV5-1
CASSSSSGRASDTQYF
TGCGCCAGCAGCTCGAGTAGCGGGAGGGCCTCAGATACGCAGTATTTT
>TRBJ2-3|TRBD2|-|TRBV13
CASSRLGLAGALTDTQYF
TGTGCCAGCAGCCGCCTAGGACTAGCGGGGGCCCTCACAGATACGCAGTATTTT
>TRBJ2-1|TRBD1|-|TRBV5-1
CASSLGTGFYNEQFF
TGCGCCAGCAGCTTGGGGACAGGGTTCTACAATGAGCAGTTCTTC
>TRBJ2-7|-|-|TRBV12-3/TRBV12-4
CASRQGHEQYF
TGTGCCAGCAGACAGGGACACGAGCAGTACTTC
>TRBJ2-3|TRBD1|-|TRBV18
CASSPTGGPTDTQYF
TGTGCCAGCTCACCGACAGGGGGACCCACAGATACGCAGTATTTT
>TRBJ2-7|TRBD2|-|TRBV9
CASSPSGGLSEQYF
TGTGCCAGCAGCCCGAGCGGGGGGCTAAGCGAGCAGTACTTC
>TRBJ2-3|-|-|TRBV5-1
CASSLDSRGDTQYF
TGCGCCAGCAGCTTGGACTCCCGCGGAGATACGCAGTATTTT
>TRBJ2-1|TRBD2|-|TRBV7-9
CASSLVLAGENEQFF
TGTGCCAGCAGCTTAGTACTAGCGGGAGAGAATGAGCAGTTCTTC
>TRBJ2-2|TRBD2|-|TRBV11-2
CASSLELAGATGELFF
TGTGCCAGCAGCTTAGAGCTAGCGGGAGCCACCGGGGAGCTGTTTTTT
>TRBJ1-1|-|-|TRBV29-1
CSVGGVGGGNTEAFF
TGCAGCGTTGGCGGGGTTGGGGGTGGGAACACTGAAGCTTTCTTT
>TRBJ2-3|-|-|TRBV5-1
CASSQQADTQYF
TGCGCCAGCAGCCAACAGGCGGATACGCAGTATTTT
>TRBJ1-5|-|-|TRBV5-8
CASSEWGGSHQPQHF
TGTGCCAGCAGCGAATGGGGTGGGAGCCATCAGCCCCAGCATTTT
>TRBJ2-1|-|-|TRBV11-2
CASSLVRGRNEQFF
TGTGCCAGCAGCTTAGTGAGAGGGAGGAATGAGCAGTTCTTC
>TRBJ1-2|TRBD1|-|TRBV5-1
CASSTGVGDYGYTF
TGCGCCAGCAGCACAGGGGTTGGGGACTATGGCTACACCTTC
>TRBJ2-7|TRBD1|once|TRBV27
CASSFSVGTVWYEQYF
TGTGCCAGCAGTTTTAGTGTCGGGACAGTGTGGTACGAGCAGTACTTC
>TRBJ2-3|TRBD2|-|TRBV5-1
CASSLGVTSGSSTDTQYF
TGCGCCAGCAGCTTGGGGGTGACTAGCGGGAGTAGCACAGATACGCAGTATTTT
>TRBJ2-3|-|-|TRBV6-5
CASRLTGWGTDTQYF
TGTGCCAGCAGGCTGACAGGATGGGGCACAGATACGCAGTATTTT
>TRBJ2-7|-|-|TRBV2
CASRRTAYEQYF
TGTGCCAGCAGGCGGACAGCCTACGAGCAGTACTTC
>TRBJ1-2|-|-|TRBV6-5
CASSPGGMGYTF
TGTGCCAGCAGTCCCGGAGGGATGGGCTACACCTTC
>TRBJ2-3|-|-|TRBV7-9
CASSFISGGTDTQYF
TGTGCCAGCAGTTTTATATCAGGGGGCACAGATACGCAGTATTTT
>TRBJ2-7|TRBD1|medium-sized|TRBV4-1
CASSRGTGGIYEQYF
TGCGCCAGCAGCCGCGGGACAGGGGGGATCTACGAGCAGTACTTC
>TRBJ1-6|-|-|TRBV4-2
CASSQARSSPLHF
TGTGCCAGCAGCCAAGCCAGGTCTTCACCCCTCCACTTT
>TRBJ1-4|-|-|TRBV9
CASSVGEIANEKLFF
TGTGCCAGCAGCGTAGGGGAGATAGCTAATGAAAAACTGTTTTTT
>TRBJ2-5|TRBD2|-|TRBV11-3
CASSLGLADQETQYF
TGTGCCAGCAGCTTAGGGCTAGCGGACCAAGAGACCCAGTACTTC
>TRBJ2-5|TRBD2|-|TRBV3-1/TRBV3-2
CASSRTSGAVRETQYF
TGTGCCAGCAGCAGGACTAGCGGGGCCGTAAGGGAGACCCAGTACTTC
>TRBJ1-2|TRBD1|-|TRBV29-1
CSVGTGNYGYTF
TGCAGCGTTGGGACAGGAAACTATGGCTACACCTTC
>TRBJ2-3|TRBD2|-|TRBV7-2
CASSPRDFSGGDTQYF
TGTGCCAGCAGCCCCCGGGACTTTTCGGGGGGAGATACGCAGTATTTT
>TRBJ2-2|-|-|TRBV6-6
CASTHGQGGVTGELFF
TGTGCCAGCACCCACGGGCAGGGGGGCGTCACCGGGGAGCTGTTTTTT
>TRBJ1-4|TRBD1|-|TRBV9
CASSVTGEGIEKLFF
TGTGCCAGCAGCGTGACAGGGGAGGGTATTGAAAAACTGTTTTTT
>TRBJ2-1|-|-|TRBV6-5
CASPRQNEQFF
TGTGCCAGCCCTCGACAGAATGAGCAGTTCTTC